This T cell receptor beta chain was sequenced in a study of PD-1 blockade in classical Hodgkin lymphoma. Whole-study findings and limits: Compared with healthy donors, newly diagnosed patients reportedly showed lower baseline TCR diversity. What caused the repertoire differences, perhaps disease activity or prior therapy, remains undefined. Any patient who commenced nivolumab under 1 year after ASCT was excluded.

Documented time point: cycle 4 day 1 (C4D1), after around six weeks of nivolumab. Brentuximab vedotin exposure varied, and every patient relapsed after autologous stem cell transplantation. Classification of best responses gave complete response, partial response or progressive disease. The data were produced by immunoSEQ multiplex PCR, yet TCRdb's version contains in-frame clones alone and is incomplete. The sample contains about 52,000 clones, roughly 86% of which appear only once. Comments on this clone: Its cognate antigen is unknown.

The V and J ends lost 3 bases and 6 bases respectively, with 12 bases between them. The CDR3 is 13 residues long. The germline V gene has CDR1 MNHEY and CDR2 SMNVEV (reference sequence). The TCR was taken from a human donor with classical Hodgkin lymphoma. Sample: peripheral blood mononuclear cells (PBMCs), taken before the fourth cycle of nivolumab. The chain joins TRBV27 to TRBJ2-7; D gene ambiguous. CDR3 nucleotides: TGTGCCAGCAGTTTGGCCAGGAATGTCGAGCAGTACTTC. This encodes CASSLARNVEQYF.